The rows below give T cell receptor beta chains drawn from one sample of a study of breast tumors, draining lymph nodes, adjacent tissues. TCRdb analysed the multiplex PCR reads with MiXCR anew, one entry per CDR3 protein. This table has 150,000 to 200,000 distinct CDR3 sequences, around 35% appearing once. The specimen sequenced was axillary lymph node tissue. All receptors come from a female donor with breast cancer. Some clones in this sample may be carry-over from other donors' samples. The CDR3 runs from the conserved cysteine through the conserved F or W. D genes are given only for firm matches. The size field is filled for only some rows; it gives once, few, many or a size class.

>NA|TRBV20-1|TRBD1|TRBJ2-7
TGCAGTGCCAGCGCACAGGGGGATTCCTACGAGCAGCACTTC
CSASAQGDSYEQHF
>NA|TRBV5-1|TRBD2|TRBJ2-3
TGCGCCAGCAGCCCGAGCGGGGAAGATACGCAGTATTTT
CASSPSGEDTQYF
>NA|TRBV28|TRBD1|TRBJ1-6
TGTGCCAGCAGTTTAAGGGGACAGTATAATTCACCCCTCCACTTT
CASSLRGQYNSPLHF
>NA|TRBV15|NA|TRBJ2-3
TGTGCCACCAGCAGAGACAGGACGAGCACAGATACGCAGTATTTT
CATSRDRTSTDTQYF
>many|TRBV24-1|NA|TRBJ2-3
TGTGCCACCAGTGATGGGGGACTCCGCACAGATACGCAGTATTTT
CATSDGGLRTDTQYF
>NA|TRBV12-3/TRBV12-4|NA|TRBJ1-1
TGTGCCAGCAAGGCAGGAGTGAACACTGAAGCTTTCTTT
CASKAGVNTEAFF
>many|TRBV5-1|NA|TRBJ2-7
TGCGCCAGCAGCCTATGGGCAGGGAACGAGCAGTACTTC
CASSLWAGNEQYF
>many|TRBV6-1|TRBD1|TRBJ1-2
TGTGCCAGCACCGCCGGACAGGGAGGGAGCAACTATGGCTACACCTTC
CASTAGQGGSNYGYTF
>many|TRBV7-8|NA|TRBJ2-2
TGTGCCAGCAGCTTATATGATACCGGGGAGCTGTTTTTT
CASSLYDTGELFF
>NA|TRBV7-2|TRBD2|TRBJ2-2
TGTGCCAGCAGCTTAGGGGGCAGCGGGAACACCGGGGAGCCGTTCTTT
CASSLGGSGNTGEPFF
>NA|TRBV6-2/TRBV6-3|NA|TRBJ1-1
TGTGCCAGCAGACCGGACAGAGTCAAGAACACTGAAGCTTTCTTT
CASRPDRVKNTEAFF
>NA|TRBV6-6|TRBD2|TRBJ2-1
TGTGCCAGCAGGCCTAGCGGGAGTGGAAATGAGCAGTTCTTC
CASRPSGSGNEQFF
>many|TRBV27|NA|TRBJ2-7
TGTGCCAGCAGTCCCCTCATGACAGGACTACGATCCTACGAGCAGTACTTC
CASSPLMTGLRSYEQYF
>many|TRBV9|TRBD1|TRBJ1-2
TGTGCCAGCAGCGGTACAGGGGGCATGAATGCCTATGGCTACACCTTC
CASSGTGGMNAYGYTF
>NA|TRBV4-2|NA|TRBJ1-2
TGTGCCAGCAGCGGAGGTCTTAACAGGGATCTGACTAACTATGGCTACACCTTC
CASSGGLNRDLTNYGYTF
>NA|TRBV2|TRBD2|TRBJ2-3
TGTGCCAGCAGCCTTGTAGGACTAGCGGAGCGCTACAATGAGCAGTATTTT
CASSLVGLAERYNEQYF
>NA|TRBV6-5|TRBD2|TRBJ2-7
TGTGCCAGCAGAACCGGACTAGCGCGTTCCTACGAGCAGTACTTC
CASRTGLARSYEQYF
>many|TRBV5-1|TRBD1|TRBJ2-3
TGCGCCAGCAGCTCAGGACAGGGGCCAGATACGCAGTATTTT
CASSSGQGPDTQYF
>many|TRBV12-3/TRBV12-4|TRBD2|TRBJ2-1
TGTGCCAGCATTGACCTAGCGGGGACCAATGAGCAGTTCTTC
CASIDLAGTNEQFF
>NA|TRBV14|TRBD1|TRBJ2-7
TGTGCCAGCAGCCCCGGGACAGCAACCTACGAGCAGTACTTC
CASSPGTATYEQYF
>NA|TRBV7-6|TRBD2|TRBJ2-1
TGTGCCAGCAGCTTGGTTAGCGGGGGCAGGACCTACAATCAGCAGTTCTTC
CASSLVSGGRTYNQQFF
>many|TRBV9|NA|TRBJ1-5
TGTGCCAGCAGCGCGACAGATAGCAATCAGCCCCAGCATTTT
CASSATDSNQPQHF
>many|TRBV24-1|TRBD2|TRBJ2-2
TGTGCCACCCGGGAGGAGGGAGACACCGGGGAGCTGTTTTTT
CATREEGDTGELFF
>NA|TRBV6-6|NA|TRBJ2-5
TGTGCCAGCAGGCATGCGGGAAAAGAGACCCAGTACTTC
CASRHAGKETQYF
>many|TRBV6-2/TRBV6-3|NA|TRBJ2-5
TGTGCCATCAGGGATGCGGGAAAAGAGACCCAGTACTTC
CAIRDAGKETQYF
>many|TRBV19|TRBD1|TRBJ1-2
TGTGCCAGTAGGACAGGGTTGGGACCTGGCTATGGCTACACCTTC
CASRTGLGPGYGYTF
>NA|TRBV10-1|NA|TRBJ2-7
TGCGCCAGCAGTGGGCCTCCGGGACCTTGGAGCAACGAGCAGTACTTC
CASSGPPGPWSNEQYF
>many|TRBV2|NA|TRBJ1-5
TGTGCCAGCAGTGGGTACGGCAATGGGGGGCCCCAGCATTTT
CASSGYGNGGPQHF
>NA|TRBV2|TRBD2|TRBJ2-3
TGTGCCAGCAGTGGGGGACTAGCGGGGACAACTTGGAATACGCAGTATTTT
CASSGGLAGTTWNTQYF
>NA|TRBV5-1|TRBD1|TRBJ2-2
TGCGCCAGCAGCCACAGGGGGGCATCGGCCGGGGAGCTGTTTTTT
CASSHRGASAGELFF
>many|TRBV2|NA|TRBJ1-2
TGTGCCAGCAGCAACCAGGGGATCCTGAATGGCTACACCTTC
CASSNQGILNGYTF
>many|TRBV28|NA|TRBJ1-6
TGTGCCAGCAGCCTCCCAGGGCCAGAATCACCCCTCCACTTT
CASSLPGPESPLHF
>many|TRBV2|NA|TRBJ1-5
TGTGCCAGCAGTGTCAGGTTGGGGCAGCCCCAGCATTTT
CASSVRLGQPQHF
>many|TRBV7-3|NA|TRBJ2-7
TGTGCCAGCAGCGTAAAACAGGGCTACGAGCAGTACTTC
CASSVKQGYEQYF
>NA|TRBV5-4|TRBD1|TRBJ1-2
TGTGCCAGCAGCCAAGCGCAAGCAGGGGGGTCCGGCTACACCTTC
CASSQAQAGGSGYTF
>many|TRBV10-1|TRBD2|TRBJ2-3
TGCGCCAGCAGTGAGGGGGGGGTGTCAGATACGCAGTATTTT
CASSEGGVSDTQYF
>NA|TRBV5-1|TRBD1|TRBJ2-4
TGCGCCAGCAGAGGGGGGACAGGGGACCCTTGGGCCAAAAACATTCAGTACTTC
CASRGGTGDPWAKNIQYF
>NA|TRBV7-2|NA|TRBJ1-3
TGTGCCAGCAGCGAGGGGGGCTCTGGAAACACCATATATTTT
CASSEGGSGNTIYF
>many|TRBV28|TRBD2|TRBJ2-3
TGTGCCAGCAGTTTCGAAGCGGGAGGGCCTTATCCGCAGTATTTT
CASSFEAGGPYPQYF
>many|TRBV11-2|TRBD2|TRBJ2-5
TGTGCCAGCAGCTTAGGAACTAGCGGTCGAGAGACCCAGTACTTC
CASSLGTSGRETQYF
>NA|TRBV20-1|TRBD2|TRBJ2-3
TGCAGTGCGAAGAGCGGGAGGGAGAGCACAGATACGCAGTATTTT
CSAKSGRESTDTQYF
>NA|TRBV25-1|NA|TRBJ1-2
TGTGCCAGCAGTGAACGGGGAGCGGTTTATGGCTACACCTTC
CASSERGAVYGYTF
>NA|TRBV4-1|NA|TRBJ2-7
TGCGCCAGCAGAGGCAGGGGAAGTTACGAGCAGTACTTC
CASRGRGSYEQYF
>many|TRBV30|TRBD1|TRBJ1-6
TGTGCCTGGAGGGACAGGGCTTCACCCCTCCACTTT
CAWRDRASPLHF
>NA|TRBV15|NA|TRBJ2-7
TGTGCCACCAGCAGATCCTGGGGGTTATACGAGCAGTACTTC
CATSRSWGLYEQYF